These T cell receptor beta chains were read from a single sample in a study of blood T cell repertoires in COVID-19. The data were produced by immunoSEQ multiplex PCR, yet TCRdb's version contains in-frame clones alone and is incomplete. The sample includes a few hundred thousand clones, 70% to 90% of them seen just once. The sequenced material came from PBMCs or T cells enriched from blood (not recorded which). The origin of the receptors is a woman aged 45 to 65 who had recovered from COVID-19. Each CDR3 is given with its conserved first and last residue. D genes are given only for firm matches. For some rows the clone size is stated as once, few or many, or as a class when expanded; others skip it.

clone size: few; D gene: .; V gene: TRBV5-4; J gene: TRBJ2-7; CDR3 DNA: TGTGCCAGCAGCTTGGACAGGCAGACCTACGAGCAGTACTTC; CDR3 protein: CASSLDRQTYEQYF
clone size: .; D gene: TRBD1; V gene: TRBV6-5; J gene: TRBJ1-5; CDR3 DNA: TGTGCCAGCAGAGCGGGACAGGGGAGTCAGCCCCAGCATTTT; CDR3 protein: CASRAGQGSQPQHF
clone size: .; D gene: .; V gene: TRBV9; J gene: TRBJ1-1; CDR3 DNA: TGTGCCAGCAGCGTATTAGAGCGGAACACTGAAGCTTTCTTT; CDR3 protein: CASSVLERNTEAFF
clone size: .; D gene: TRBD1; V gene: TRBV18; J gene: TRBJ1-4; CDR3 DNA: TGTGCCAGCTCACCAGGCCACACAGGGGCAACAACTAATGAAAAACTGTTTTTT; CDR3 protein: CASSPGHTGATTNEKLFF
clone size: .; D gene: .; V gene: TRBV23-1; J gene: TRBJ2-1; CDR3 DNA: TGCGCCAGCAGTCAATCTTACATCCGCTCCCGGGATGAGCAGTTCTTC; CDR3 protein: CASSQSYIRSRDEQFF
clone size: .; D gene: .; V gene: TRBV9; J gene: TRBJ1-1; CDR3 DNA: TGTGCCAGCAGCGTAGATAAGGGGCGAGTTTCTGAAGCTTTCTTT; CDR3 protein: CASSVDKGRVSEAFF
clone size: .; D gene: TRBD2; V gene: TRBV5-1; J gene: TRBJ2-1; CDR3 DNA: TGCGCCAGCAGCCCCTCAACCCTAGCGGGAGTTTCCAAGCAGTTCTTC; CDR3 protein: CASSPSTLAGVSKQFF
clone size: .; D gene: TRBD2; V gene: TRBV27; J gene: TRBJ2-7; CDR3 DNA: TGTGCCAGCGCGGGACTAGCGGGGTACTACGAGCAGTACTTC; CDR3 protein: CASAGLAGYYEQYF
clone size: once; D gene: TRBD1; V gene: TRBV10-3; J gene: TRBJ1-3; CDR3 DNA: TGTGCCATCAGTCAGACAGGGGGCTCTGGAAACACCATATATTTT; CDR3 protein: CAISQTGGSGNTIYF
clone size: .; D gene: .; V gene: TRBV6-5; J gene: TRBJ2-2; CDR3 DNA: TGTGCCACCTCCCCAGGGGCCACCGGGGAGCTGTTTTTT; CDR3 protein: CATSPGATGELFF
clone size: .; D gene: TRBD1; V gene: TRBV5-1; J gene: TRBJ2-7; CDR3 DNA: TGCGCCAGCAGCTTGGCCCAGGGGGCTGGCGAGCAGTACTTC; CDR3 protein: CASSLAQGAGEQYF
clone size: .; D gene: TRBD2; V gene: TRBV9; J gene: TRBJ2-2; CDR3 DNA: TGTGCCAGCAGCGTAGCCCTAGCGGGAGATTTTACCGGGGAGCTGTTTTTT; CDR3 protein: CASSVALAGDFTGELFF
clone size: .; D gene: .; V gene: TRBV9; J gene: TRBJ2-7; CDR3 DNA: TGTGCCAGCAGCGTTGACGGGAGCTCTGGAGAGCAGTACTTC; CDR3 protein: CASSVDGSSGEQYF
clone size: .; D gene: TRBD1; V gene: TRBV24-1; J gene: TRBJ2-3; CDR3 DNA: TGTGCCACCAGTGATCACCTACGGACAGGGCCAGATACGCAGTATTTT; CDR3 protein: CATSDHLRTGPDTQYF
clone size: .; D gene: TRBD1; V gene: TRBV18; J gene: TRBJ1-5; CDR3 DNA: TGTGCCAGCTCACGCGGACAGGGACGAAATCAGCCCCAGCATTTT; CDR3 protein: CASSRGQGRNQPQHF
clone size: .; D gene: .; V gene: TRBV5-1; J gene: TRBJ2-6; CDR3 DNA: TGCGCCAGCTGTCCGGTGTCAGGGAATAGTGGGGCCAACGTCCTGACTTTC; CDR3 protein: CASCPVSGNSGANVLTF
clone size: .; D gene: .; V gene: TRBV27; J gene: TRBJ2-3; CDR3 DNA: TGTGCCAGCAGTTTTTACAGGTCAGATACGCAGTATTTT; CDR3 protein: CASSFYRSDTQYF
clone size: once; D gene: TRBD2; V gene: TRBV7-2; J gene: TRBJ2-1; CDR3 DNA: TGTGCCAGCAGCTTAGGTAGCGGGATCCCGAGGGCCCCCCACAATGAGCAGTTCTTC; CDR3 protein: CASSLGSGIPRAPHNEQFF
clone size: .; D gene: TRBD1; V gene: TRBV5-1; J gene: TRBJ1-2; CDR3 DNA: TGCGCCAGCAGCTTGGGCAGGGGGGAATATGGCTACACCTTC; CDR3 protein: CASSLGRGEYGYTF
clone size: .; D gene: TRBD1; V gene: TRBV28; J gene: TRBJ2-5; CDR3 DNA: TGTGCCAGCAGTTTATGGGGACAGCCCCAAGAGACCCAGTACTTC; CDR3 protein: CASSLWGQPQETQYF
clone size: .; D gene: .; V gene: TRBV19; J gene: TRBJ1-4; CDR3 DNA: TGTGCCAGTAACAAACAGGGAGGGAATGAAAAACTGTTTTTT; CDR3 protein: CASNKQGGNEKLFF
clone size: .; D gene: TRBD1; V gene: TRBV15; J gene: TRBJ1-4; CDR3 DNA: TGTGCCACCAGCAGAGACCGCGGGACAGCAGATAATGAAAAACTGTTTTTT; CDR3 protein: CATSRDRGTADNEKLFF
clone size: .; D gene: .; V gene: TRBV6-5; J gene: TRBJ1-5; CDR3 DNA: TGTGCCAGCAGTCCGGAGGTATCTCAGCCCCAGCATTTT; CDR3 protein: CASSPEVSQPQHF
clone size: .; D gene: TRBD1; V gene: TRBV30; J gene: TRBJ1-1; CDR3 DNA: TGTGCCTGGAGTGTAGGAGGGGGCCAGAACACTGAAGCTTTCTTT; CDR3 protein: CAWSVGGGQNTEAFF
clone size: few; D gene: TRBD2; V gene: TRBV3-1/TRBV3-2; J gene: TRBJ2-6; CDR3 DNA: TGTGCCAGCAGCCAAGAAAGACTAGCGGGAGGACCTGGGGCCAACGTCCTGACTTTC; CDR3 protein: CASSQERLAGGPGANVLTF
clone size: .; D gene: TRBD2; V gene: TRBV7-2; J gene: TRBJ2-1; CDR3 DNA: TGTGCCAGCAGCACCTGGACTAGCGGGCGATACAATGAGCAGTTCTTC; CDR3 protein: CASSTWTSGRYNEQFF
clone size: .; D gene: TRBD1; V gene: TRBV19; J gene: TRBJ1-5; CDR3 DNA: TGTGCCAGTTGCGACAGGGGGTTTAGCAATCAGCCCCAGCATTTT; CDR3 protein: CASCDRGFSNQPQHF
clone size: .; D gene: .; V gene: TRBV7-6; J gene: TRBJ1-3; CDR3 DNA: TGTGCCAGCAGCTTAGATCCAGTAAAGATCGGGGGAAACACCATATATTTT; CDR3 protein: CASSLDPVKIGGNTIYF
clone size: .; D gene: .; V gene: TRBV21-1; J gene: TRBJ2-7; CDR3 DNA: TGTGCCAGCAGCAGGGGGGGGACTAGCGCCACCTACGAGCAGTACTTC; CDR3 protein: CASSRGGTSATYEQYF
clone size: .; D gene: .; V gene: TRBV7-9; J gene: TRBJ2-7; CDR3 DNA: TGTGCCAGCAGCTTATCTTCCGAGCAGTACTTC; CDR3 protein: CASSLSSEQYF
clone size: .; D gene: .; V gene: TRBV7-9; J gene: TRBJ1-2; CDR3 DNA: TGTGCCAGCAGCCCCCCCTCGGGCAGGGTGAATGGCTACACCTTC; CDR3 protein: CASSPPSGRVNGYTF
clone size: .; D gene: TRBD2; V gene: TRBV7-2; J gene: TRBJ2-3; CDR3 DNA: TGTGCCAGCAGCTTAGGGACTAGCGGTGCTACGCAGTATTTT; CDR3 protein: CASSLGTSGATQYF
clone size: .; D gene: .; V gene: TRBV4-2; J gene: TRBJ1-1; CDR3 DNA: TGTGCCAGCAGCCAAGCCCCAATGAACACTGAAGCTTTCTTT; CDR3 protein: CASSQAPMNTEAFF
clone size: .; D gene: .; V gene: TRBV5-1; J gene: TRBJ1-1; CDR3 DNA: TGCGCCAGCAGCTTGGATCTGGGCGAAGCTTTCTTT; CDR3 protein: CASSLDLGEAFF
clone size: few; D gene: TRBD1; V gene: TRBV7-9; J gene: TRBJ1-6; CDR3 DNA: TGTGCCAGCAGCGGACAGGGTTATAATTCACCCCTCCACTTT; CDR3 protein: CASSGQGYNSPLHF
clone size: .; D gene: .; V gene: TRBV6-5; J gene: TRBJ1-1; CDR3 DNA: TGTGCCAGCAGTTACTCGATGCCCCCCGGGAACACTGAAGCTTTCTTT; CDR3 protein: CASSYSMPPGNTEAFF
clone size: .; D gene: .; V gene: TRBV18; J gene: TRBJ1-3; CDR3 DNA: TGTGCCAGCTCACCCCCCGCAGGGGCGGTGTTCGGAAACACCATATATTTT; CDR3 protein: CASSPPAGAVFGNTIYF
clone size: .; D gene: TRBD1; V gene: TRBV27; J gene: TRBJ1-6; CDR3 DNA: TGTGCCAGCAGTTCCGGACAGGGGCTTTCACCCCTCCACTTT; CDR3 protein: CASSSGQGLSPLHF
clone size: once; D gene: TRBD2; V gene: TRBV29-1; J gene: TRBJ2-7; CDR3 DNA: TGCAGCGTTGAGCGGGAGGGCGGTTACGAGCAGTACTTC; CDR3 protein: CSVEREGGYEQYF
clone size: .; D gene: .; V gene: TRBV4-2; J gene: TRBJ1-3; CDR3 DNA: TGTGCCAGCAGCGCTAGTTCACCCACCATATATTTT; CDR3 protein: CASSASSPTIYF
clone size: .; D gene: .; V gene: TRBV30; J gene: TRBJ1-2; CDR3 DNA: TGTGCCTGTCTCCCCGAACAGGGAGGGCAAAGTCTTGGCTACACCTTC; CDR3 protein: CACLPEQGGQSLGYTF